Following are 8 T cell receptor beta chains from one sample sequenced in a study of shared clonotypes between healthy human individuals. TCRdb keeps only in-frame clones here, not all; method: immunoSEQ multiplex PCR. The sample lists roughly 700,000 clones, roughly 88% occurring once. The source material was memory CD8+ T cells from PBMCs. Described subset: CD45RO+ cells pooled with CCR7-negative TemRA cells. The receptors shown here come from a man between 18 and 29 years old in good health. Some clones in this sample may be carry-over from other donors' samples.

The V gene is TRBV28, the J gene TRBJ1-1, with 9 bases lining up with TRBD1. Germline loops: CDR1 MDHEN, CDR2 SYDVKM. CDR3 length: 18 amino acids. V trimming: 5 bases; J trimming: 3 bases; junction bases outside the gene matches: 16. CDR3 bases: TGTGCCAGCAGTATCAAAGTCTACAGGGGGCGCCGAGACACTGAAGCTTTCTTT. Protein sequence: CASSIKVYRGRRDTEAFF.

The V and J genes are TRBV28 and TRBJ1-2, with no clear D. Trimming left V 4 bases short and J 0 bases short, with 3 bases between. Germline values: CDR1 MDHEN, CDR2 SYDVKM. This CDR3 contains 12 residues. This chain's CDR3 is CASSYANYGYTF. The CDR3 DNA is TGTGCCAGCAGTTACGCTAACTATGGCTACACCTTC.

This chain uses TRBV2 with TRBJ2-3, with 7 bases fitting TRBD2. This CDR3 is 15 amino acids long. Germline values: CDR1 SNHLY, CDR2 FYNNEI. V lost 10 bases and J lost 5; bases outside the gene matches: 15. DNA for the CDR3: TGTGCCATCCCTGGGAGGGTCCGTTCGGGAGATACGCAGTATTTT. Translating gives CAIPGRVRSGDTQYF.

The chain employs TRBV6-5 and TRBJ2-7, with D possibly TRBD1 on 6 matching bases. From germline, CDR1 is MNHEY and CDR2 SVGAGI. The CDR3 is 14 residues long. The V and J ends lost 5 bases and 0 bases respectively, with 11 bases between them. The DNA of the CDR3 is TGTGCCAGCAGTAACCGGGACAACTCCTACGAGCAGTACTTC. It is translated as CASSNRDNSYEQYF.

The J gene is TRBJ1-4, the V gene TRBV28; 7 nucleotides line up with TRBD1. Germline values: CDR1 MDHEN, CDR2 SYDVKM. Losses at the gene ends were 6 bases for V and 8 bases for J; bases not matched to a gene: 9. The CDR3 totals 14 residues. Here the CDR3 DNA reads TGTGCCAGCAGGTCTACAGGGGTTGTAGAAAAACTGTTTTTT. Residues: CASRSTGVVEKLFF.

The chain links TRBV11-2 to TRBJ2-1, with TRBD2 identical over 10 bases. Germline V gene sequence: CDR1 SGHAT, CDR2 FQNNGV. V lost 5 bases, J lost 5 bases, and 15 bases stayed unmatched. The CDR3 contains 18 residues. This CDR3 is CASSLPVVGTSVHNEQFF. The CDR3 nucleotides read TGTGCCAGCAGCCTACCTGTAGTCGGGACTAGCGTACACAATGAGCAGTTCTTC.

The V call is TRBV28, the J call TRBJ1-5, with 7 bases lining up with TRBD1. V was pared by 5 bases and J by 5 bases, with 6 bases of the junction left unmatched. This CDR3 contains 14 residues. The V gene's germline CDR1 is MDHEN and CDR2 SYDVKM. CDR3 bases: TGTGCCAGCAGTCTCGACAGGGTTTATCAGCCCCAGCATTTT. The encoded protein is CASSLDRVYQPQHF.

The chain joins TRBV7-9 to TRBJ2-5; D possibly corresponds to TRBD2 (5 bases). The CDR3 spans 15 residues. Germline CDR1 reads SEHNR; CDR2 reads FQNEAQ (reference sequence). The V and J ends lost 4 bases and 5 bases respectively, with 17 bases between them. CDR3 residues: CASSSPTARGETQYF. The CDR3 DNA sequence: TGTGCCAGCAGCTCGCCGACGGCACGAGGGGAGACCCAGTACTTC.